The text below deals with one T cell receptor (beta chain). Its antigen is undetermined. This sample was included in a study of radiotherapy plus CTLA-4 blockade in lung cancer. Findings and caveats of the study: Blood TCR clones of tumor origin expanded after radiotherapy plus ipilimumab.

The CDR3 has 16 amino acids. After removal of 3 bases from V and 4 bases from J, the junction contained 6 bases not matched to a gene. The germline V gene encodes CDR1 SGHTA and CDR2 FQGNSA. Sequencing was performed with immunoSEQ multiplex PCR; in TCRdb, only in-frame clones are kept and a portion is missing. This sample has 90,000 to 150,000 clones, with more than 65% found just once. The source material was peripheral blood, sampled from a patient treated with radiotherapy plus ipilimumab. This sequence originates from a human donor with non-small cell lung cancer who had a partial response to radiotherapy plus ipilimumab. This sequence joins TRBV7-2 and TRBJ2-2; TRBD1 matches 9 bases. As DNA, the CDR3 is TGTGCCAGCAGCTTCCGGACAGGGGTGGGCACCGGGGAGCTGTTTTTT. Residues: CASSFRTGVGTGELFF.